The 27 T cell receptor beta chains listed next were all sequenced from one sample in a study of cytomegalovirus exposure and HLA in healthy donors. Both 60 Vbeta primers and 13 Jbeta primers went into the PCR. Only in-frame clones appear in the TCRdb table, and some are missing; sequencing was by immunoSEQ multiplex PCR. The table shows roughly 150,000 clones, with 75% to 85% occurring only once. The specimen was PBMCs. The receptor source for this set is a girl aged 2 to 9 in good health and CMV-seropositive.

This rearrangement joins TRBV7-3 to TRBJ2-2; TRBD1 is a possible D gene (6 bases). Trimming left V 5 bases short and J 0 bases short, with 13 bases between. The CDR3 is 16 amino acids. The germline V gene has CDR1 SGHTA and CDR2 FQGTGA. CDR3 loop: CASSPRRTANTGELFF. The CDR3 DNA reads TGTGCCAGCAGCCCCCGAAGGACAGCGAACACCGGGGAGCTGTTTTTT. Drawing the rest from reference TRBV7-3 and TRBJ2-2, the complete variable domain is GAGVSQTPSNKVTEKGKYVELRCDPISGHTALYWYRQSLGQGPEFLIYFQGTGAADDSGLPNDRFFAVRPEGSVSTLKIQRTERGDSAVYLCASSPRRTANTGELFFGEGSRLTVL.

This rearrangement joins TRBV6-5 to TRBJ1-1; TRBD1 aligns across 7 bases. Germline trimming cut 7 bases from V and 1 base from J; bases unmatched to any gene: 3. CDR1 MNHEY and CDR2 SVGAGI come from the germline V gene. The CDR3 spans 13 residues. CDR3 region: CASKRGRNTEAFF. For the CDR3, the DNA is TGTGCCAGCAAGAGGGGGCGGAACACTGAAGCTTTCTTT.

A remark on this clone: At the DNA level, this CDR3 is encoded by other sequences in the same sample as well. V gene TRBV5-1 combines with J gene TRBJ1-1, with D perhaps matching TRBD1 (6 bases). Looked up from germline, CDR1 is SGHRS and CDR2 is YFSETQ. V lost 0 bases and J 4 bases, leaving 7 bases between the germline ends. CDR3 size: 13 residues. This CDR3 is CASSLDRATEAFF. CDR3 DNA sequence: TGCGCCAGCAGCTTGGACAGGGCCACTGAAGCTTTCTTT. Using reference TRBV5-1 and TRBJ1-1 for the parts outside the CDR3, the full variable domain is KAGVTQTPRYLIKTRGQQVTLSCSPISGHRSVSWYQQTPGQGLQFLFEYFSETQRNKGNFPGRFSGRQFSNSRSEMNVSTLELGDSALYLCASSLDRATEAFFGQGTRLTVV.

This chain joins TRBV4-1 and TRBJ1-4; 10 positions agree with TRBD1. Germline V lookup: CDR1 MGHRA, CDR2 YSYEKL. The CDR3 covers 17 residues. V dropped 4 bases and J dropped 8; count of bases not matched to a gene: 13. The CDR3 nucleotides read TGCGCCAGCAGCCGAATGACCGGGACAGGGGACGAGGAAAAACTGTTTTTT. This encodes CASSRMTGTGDEEKLFF.

The J gene is TRBJ2-1, the V gene TRBV30; 8 positions match TRBD2. Germline V gene data show CDR1 as GTSNPN and CDR2 as SVGIG (reference sequence). Germline trimming cut 3 bases from V and 0 bases from J; bases unmatched to any gene: 10. The CDR3 has 17 residues. This CDR3 reads CAWRATSGLSSYNEQFF. In DNA form, the CDR3 reads TGTGCCTGGAGGGCTACTAGCGGACTAAGCTCCTACAATGAGCAGTTCTTC.

The chain employs TRBV25-1 and TRBJ2-5, with 7 bases identical to TRBD1. Trimming took 5 bases from V and 2 from J; bases not matched to a gene: 5. The CDR3 runs 14 residues. Per the germline V gene, CDR1 is MGHDK and CDR2 is SYGVNS. Here the CDR3 reads CASSKQGLQETQYF. CDR3 DNA: TGTGCCAGCAGTAAACAGGGGTTACAAGAGACCCAGTACTTC.

The V gene is TRBV28, the J gene TRBJ2-7, with TRBD1 identical over 9 bases. Germline trimming cut 3 bases from V and 1 base from J; bases unmatched to any gene: 4. The CDR3 is 15 amino acids. CDR1 is MDHEN and CDR2 is SYDVKM in the germline V gene. For the CDR3, the DNA is TGTGCCAGCAGTTTCCCGGGACAGGGATCCTACGAGCAGTACTTC. This sequence encodes CASSFPGQGSYEQYF.

The chain carries TRBV28 and TRBJ2-3; 8 bases line up with TRBD2. Trimming cost V 2 bases and J 5 bases; bases outside gene matches: 3. The CDR3 spans 14 residues. In germline, CDR1 is MDHEN, CDR2 SYDVKM. CDR3 bases: TGTGCCAGCAGTTTAGCGGGGGGCGTAGATACGCAGTATTTT. This codes for CASSLAGGVDTQYF.

The chain is built from TRBV28 and TRBJ1-1, with TRBD1 identical over 10 bases. CDR1 and CDR2 from the germline V gene are MDHEN and SYDVKM. With V trimmed by 5 bases and J by 1 base, 10 bases remained unmatched. The CDR3 runs 17 residues. The CDR3 loop reads CASSPGTGERTNTEAFF. CDR3 in DNA: TGTGCCAGCAGTCCCGGGACAGGGGAGAGGACGAACACTGAAGCTTTCTTT.

The rearrangement joins TRBV19 to TRBJ2-5; TRBD2 matches 7 bases. The CDR3 runs 12 residues. Germline assignment: CDR1 LNHDA and CDR2 SQIVND (reference sequence). J gave up 5 bases and V 11 bases, and 8 bases lay outside the gene matches. The DNA of the CDR3 is TGTGCCCATAGCGGGTTGGGTGAGACCCAGTACTTC. Amino acids: CAHSGLGETQYF. Full variable domain (missing parts from reference TRBV19 and TRBJ2-5): DGGITQSPKYLFRKEGQNVTLSCEQNLNHDAMYWYRQDPGQGLRLIYYSQIVNDFQKGDIAEGYSVSREKKESFPLTVTSAQKNPTAFYLCAHSGLGETQYFGPGTRLLVL.

The chain couples TRBV19 to TRBJ1-5; D is perhaps TRBD1 (5 bases). The CDR3 extends over 12 amino acids. Germline CDR1 reads LNHDA; CDR2 reads SQIVND (reference sequence). Trimming took 5 bases from V and 13 from J, leaving 15 bases between them. CDR3 protein: CASSFPGGEQHF. CDR3 DNA sequence: TGTGCCAGTAGTTTTCCCGGGGGTGAGCAGCATTTT.

The chain employs TRBV2 and TRBJ2-3; tentative D call: TRBD2 (6 bases). V gave up 6 bases and J gave up 6 bases, with 16 bases separating them. This CDR3 comprises 14 residues. The germline CDR1 and CDR2 sequences are SNHLY and FYNNEI. The CDR3 protein is CASSRLTRSDTQYF. The CDR3 DNA reads as TGTGCCAGCAGCCGACTGACTAGGTCTGATACGCAGTATTTT.

This rearrangement joins TRBV30 to TRBJ1-2; D remains ambiguous. From germline, CDR1 is GTSNPN and CDR2 SVGIG (reference sequence). With 0 bases removed from V and 0 bases from J, the gap between germline ends came to 11 bases. The CDR3 spans 15 residues. The CDR3 nucleotides are TGTGCCTGGAGTGTACGGTTTACCTCTAACTATGGCTACACCTTC. It translates to CAWSVRFTSNYGYTF. Full variable domain (remainder filled in from reference TRBV30 and TRBJ1-2): SQTIHQWPATLVQPVGSPLSLECTVEGTSNPNLYWYRQAAGRGLQLLFYSVGIGQISSEVPQNLSASRPQDRQFILSSKKLLLSDSGFYLCAWSVRFTSNYGYTFGSGTRLTVV.

The V gene is TRBV30, the J gene TRBJ2-7; TRBD2 matches at 12 bases. V lost 2 bases and J lost 6; bases outside the gene matches: 5. This CDR3 is 14 amino acids long. Germline-derived CDR1 and CDR2 are GTSNPN and SVGIG (reference sequence). The CDR3 DNA sequence: TGTGCCTGGAGTTGGCTAGCGGGGGGGTCCGAGCAGTACTTC. Protein: CAWSWLAGGSEQYF.

V and J are TRBV27 and TRBJ2-1; 10 bases map to TRBD2. CDR1 and CDR2 (germline): MNHEY, SMNVEV (reference sequence). The CDR3 spans 15 residues. V lost 1 base and J lost 6; bases outside the gene matches: 3. For the CDR3, the DNA is TGTGCCAGCAGTTTATGGCCTAGCGGGGGCAATGAGCAGTTCTTC. It specifies CASSLWPSGGNEQFF.

This chain uses TRBV4-1 with TRBJ2-7, with TRBD2 matching 8 bases. The CDR3 spans 15 residues. The J segment lost 8 bases and the V segment lost 2 bases, leaving 11 bases of the junction unmatched. Germline-derived CDR1 and CDR2 are MGHRA and YSYEKL. CDR3: CASSQIPGLGAKQYF. CDR3 in DNA: TGCGCCAGCAGCCAAATACCGGGACTAGGAGCTAAGCAGTACTTC.

The chain has TRBV28 and TRBJ1-1; no clear D. The CDR3 spans 14 residues. Germline CDR1 reads MDHEN; CDR2 reads SYDVKM. V lost 7 bases, J lost 4 bases, and 16 bases lay in between. In nucleotides, the CDR3 is TGTGCCAGCATTACCGAGGGAGACGGCACTGAAGCTTTCTTT. This sequence encodes CASITEGDGTEAFF.

CDR3 amino acids: CASSLGTGGWGTQYF. DNA for the CDR3: TGTGCCAGCAGCCTTGGGACAGGGGGCTGGGGTACGCAGTATTTT. The chain links TRBV7-3 to TRBJ2-3; 12 bases match TRBD1. CDR1 is SGHTA and CDR2 is FQGTGA in the germline V gene. V dropped 5 bases and J dropped 8; count of bases not matched to a gene: 8. The CDR3 spans 15 residues. Complete variable domain (other parts from reference TRBV7-3 and TRBJ2-3): GAGVSQTPSNKVTEKGKYVELRCDPISGHTALYWYRQSLGQGPEFLIYFQGTGAADDSGLPNDRFFAVRPEGSVSTLKIQRTERGDSAVYLCASSLGTGGWGTQYFGPGTRLTVL.

The chain is built from TRBV30 and TRBJ2-1; 7 positions agree with TRBD2. Germline CDR1 is GTSNPN and CDR2 is SVGIG (reference sequence). This CDR3 is 20 amino acids long. Germline trimming cut 5 bases from V and 0 bases from J; bases unmatched to any gene: 22. CDR3 sequence reads: CAWEGRASGLIPDSYNEQFF. The CDR3 region has the DNA TGTGCCTGGGAAGGCAGGGCTAGCGGACTTATACCGGACTCCTACAATGAGCAGTTCTTC.

The chain links TRBV30 to TRBJ2-6; D possibly corresponds to TRBD1 (6 bases). Per germline, CDR1 GTSNPN and CDR2 SVGIG (reference sequence). The CDR3 covers 13 residues. Trimming pared 5 bases from V and 17 bases from J, leaving 22 bases between. The CDR3: CAWDKGTLGDVTF. The CDR3 DNA reads TGTGCCTGGGACAAAGGGACACTGGGGGATGTGACTTTC.

The chain links TRBV30 to TRBJ1-5; no definite D call. CDR3 length: 15 amino acids. V lost 5 bases and J lost 0, with 14 bases in between. Germline CDR1 is GTSNPN and CDR2 is SVGIG (reference sequence). Written as DNA, the CDR3 is TGTGCCTGGGACGGAGGAGATTATAGCAATCAGCCCCAGCATTTT. Translation: CAWDGGDYSNQPQHF.

The chain employs TRBV4-1 and TRBJ2-5; 8 bases align to TRBD2. Trimming cost V 3 bases and J 4 bases; bases outside gene matches: 7. The CDR3 is 15 amino acids. Germline-derived CDR1 and CDR2 are MGHRA and YSYEKL. CDR3 in DNA: TGCGCCAGCAGCCAGGGACTAGTGTCATCAGAGACCCAGTACTTC. Its translation: CASSQGLVSSETQYF.

This chain connects TRBV27 to TRBJ2-1; 11 bases are a match to TRBD2. The J segment lost 5 bases and the V segment lost 5 bases, leaving 14 bases of the junction unmatched. The germline CDR1 and CDR2 sequences are MNHEY and SMNVEV (reference sequence). The CDR3 is made up of 18 amino acids. Here the CDR3 reads CASSPRTSGPSRNNEQFF. The CDR3, as DNA: TGTGCCAGCAGTCCCCGGACTAGCGGGCCCTCTAGGAACAATGAGCAGTTCTTC.

The J gene is TRBJ2-5, the V gene TRBV6-1, with a weak D call TRBD2 (6 bases). CDR1 and CDR2 (germline): MNHNS, SASEGT. Trimming left V 1 base short and J 2 bases short, with 11 bases between. This CDR3 has 15 amino acids. CDR3 DNA sequence: TGTGCCAGCAGTGAAGGGGCTAGCGCTCAAGAGACCCAGTACTTC. Its protein is CASSEGASAQETQYF.

The J gene is TRBJ2-3, the V gene TRBV30; TRBD1 matches at 7 bases. With V trimmed by 0 bases and J by 6 bases, 6 bases remained unmatched. The CDR3 has 14 residues. Germline V gives CDR1 GTSNPN, CDR2 SVGIG (reference sequence). DNA of the CDR3: TGTGCCTGGAGTGTACGGCTAGGGGGCGATACGCAGTATTTT. Its protein is CAWSVRLGGDTQYF.

The gene calls are TRBV6-5 and TRBJ2-7, with a possible D match to TRBD1 (6 bases). Germline-derived CDR1 and CDR2 are MNHEY and SVGAGI. V was pared by 7 bases and J by 2 bases, with 12 bases between. The CDR3 is 13 amino acids. CDR3 protein: CASKRDTAYEQYF. For the CDR3, the DNA is TGTGCCAGCAAGAGGGACACAGCCTACGAGCAGTACTTC.

This sequence joins TRBV13 and TRBJ2-4; maybe TRBD2 (6 bases). The germline V gene has CDR1 PRHDT and CDR2 FYEKMQ (reference sequence). CDR3 size: 15 residues. V was cut by 5 bases and J by 6 bases, with 17 bases left in between. CDR3 amino acids: CASSPGGAEGNIQYF. CDR3 coding DNA: TGTGCCAGCAGCCCCGGCGGGGCCGAGGGAAACATTCAGTACTTC.